This T cell receptor (beta chain) was found in a study of T cell responses to AZD1222 COVID-19 vaccine. This clone was counted a single time. Its antigen is currently unknown. With 1 base removed from V and 2 bases from J, the gap between germline ends came to 4 bases. Germline V gives CDR1 KGHDR, CDR2 SFDVKD. This CDR3 has 13 residues. General observations from the study: Epitopes outside B.1.351 and B.1.1.7 mutated regions reportedly drew nearly half of spike TCRs. Most donors were white British, females outnumbered males, and clonal diversity was possibly underestimated. An increase in Spike-specific TCR breadth and depth was observed after two AZD1222 doses. All repertoire sampling was performed exclusively after the peak T cell response.

Sequenced by immunoSEQ multiplex PCR; TCRdb stores in-frame clones only, minus some. This table holds about 81,000 clones, approximately 89% found once. The sequencing here drew on peripheral blood, taken 28 days after the second AZD1222 dose. The clonotype originates from an adult who received the AZD1222 COVID-19 vaccine. The chain employs TRBV24-1 and TRBJ1-1, with unresolved D. The CDR3 DNA reads as TGTGCCACCAGTGATTTTGCAAACACTGAAGCTTTCTTT. Amino acids: CATSDFANTEAFF.